This T cell receptor beta chain was found in a study of blood T cell repertoires in COVID-19 (dated by TCRdb to the early 2020s). Looking at the study overall: Collaborator samples came from the United States, Italy and Spain and covered acute and convalescent phases of COVID-19. The repertoires were released in a freely available public database intended as a resource for research on the immune response to SARS-CoV-2. Subjects who had been exposed to COVID-19, were actively infected with it, or had recovered from it provided the deeply sampled blood TCRbeta repertoires that made up the dataset. Samples were obtained from the ongoing ImmuneRACE study (first 160 participants) and from over 1,000 subjects provided by 6 global collaborators. A de-identified subject ID, COVID-19 status, age in years and sex were almost always included in the sample metadata. Where available, HLA class I and class II types were taken from metadata supplied by the sample provider and were not determined by assay-based typing. The prospective study material was composed of cDNA or gDNA derived from T cells, B-cell-depleted T cells, or PBMCs.

Each collaborating institution followed its own protocols to collect whole blood in K2EDTA tubes. For TCRbeta analysis, collaborators shipped samples in one of three forms: frozen whole blood, isolated PBMCs, or DNA extracted from either of those sample types. Summary of the overall study and its limitations: The amount of clinical and demographic metadata varied by source and participant and was provided uncurated.

On this clone itself: The antigen this receptor binds is unknown. No base quality information exists; no much larger clone differs at one position.

From the cysteine up to the phenylalanine, the CDR3 has a length of 15 residues. The only DNA kept is the CDR3, 45 bases in frame from the first base. V ends up 3 bases short and J 4 bases short, with an unmatched junction base count of 5. CDR1 and CDR2 are drawn from the germline V gene: SNHLY, FYNNEI. TCRbeta CDR3 regions were amplified from genomic DNA using the immunoSEQ Assay, a bias-controlled multiplex PCR. Per the authors' processing: Within the assay, amplification of reference gene primers was used to estimate how many nucleated cells each sample contained. To quantify the absolute abundance of each unique TCRbeta CDR3 rearrangement, sequence reads were collapsed and filtered. For each sample, productive Simpson clonality was calculated by taking the square root of Simpson's diversity index across productive rearrangements. TCRdb retrieved this table from immuneACCESS and kept in-frame rearrangements only. Not all clones are present; in checked studies, unresolved V genes account for under half, and no reason is known for the remainder. The DNA gave D and trimming, while V, J and clone size come from that table. Within this sample are about 150,000 clones, with approximately 80% of them counted one time only. The ten most abundant clones make up under 0.75% of the sample.

This clonotype originated in a man aged 55 to 70 with acute or convalescent COVID-19. What was sequenced was peripheral blood. The V gene is TRBV2 and the J gene is TRBJ1-4, and 7 junction bases match TRBD1. The DNA reads as follows: TGTGCCAGCAGTGAGGGGGGACAGCTTAATGAAAAACTGTTTTTT. Its translation reads: CASSEGGQLNEKLFF.